This is a list of T cell receptor beta chains from one sample in a study of CD8+ T cells in alopecia areata. The data were produced by immunoSEQ multiplex PCR, yet TCRdb's version contains in-frame clones alone and is incomplete. This sample has around 61,000 clones, with approximately 45% found just once. This sample comprised CD8+ T cells sorted from blood, obtained at week 0. All receptors come from a human donor with alopecia areata. The CDR3 runs from the conserved cysteine through the conserved F or W. A D gene is named only where the DNA matches it firmly. Only some rows state a clone size, as once, few, many or a class for expanded clones.

d_call clone_size j_call v_call cdr3_aa cdr3_nt
. . TRBJ2-2 TRBV6-5 CASSPSSGELFF TGTGCCAGCAGCCCGTCGTCCGGGGAGCTGTTTTTT
. few TRBJ2-1 TRBV29-1 CSADTPGMNEQFF TGCAGCGCCGATACCCCCGGGATGAATGAGCAGTTCTTC
TRBD1 . TRBJ1-2 TRBV29-1 CSVEGDRDHYGYTF TGCAGCGTTGAAGGAGACAGGGATCACTATGGCTACACCTTC
TRBD2 . TRBJ2-7 TRBV30 CAWSAGSGTHEQYF TGTGCCTGGAGTGCGGGTAGCGGGACTCACGAGCAGTACTTC
TRBD2 . TRBJ2-3 TRBV6-4 CASSDSFREVGTDTQYF TGTGCCAGCAGTGACTCGTTTCGGGAGGTTGGCACAGATACGCAGTATTTT
. . TRBJ2-1 TRBV30 CAWTQGSGDEQFF TGTGCCTGGACCCAGGGATCCGGCGATGAGCAGTTCTTC
TRBD1 few TRBJ2-7 TRBV29-1 CSVRTGATYEQYF TGCAGCGTACGGACAGGGGCCACCTACGAGCAGTACTTC
. . TRBJ1-5 TRBV15 CATSRDNRRNQPQHF TGTGCCACCAGCAGAGATAACCGCCGCAATCAGCCCCAGCATTTT
. few TRBJ2-7 TRBV6-5 CASRPQDGYEQYF TGTGCCAGCCGACCTCAGGACGGCTACGAGCAGTACTTC
. . TRBJ2-5 TRBV9 CASSVEGLGARETQYF TGTGCCAGCAGCGTAGAAGGTCTGGGGGCGAGGGAGACCCAGTACTTC
TRBD2 . TRBJ2-7 TRBV19 CASTPGRTSVYEQYF TGTGCCAGTACTCCTGGAAGGACTAGCGTCTACGAGCAGTACTTC
. . TRBJ2-1 TRBV6-4 CASSDSRVNEQFF TGTGCCAGCAGTGACTCGCGGGTCAATGAGCAGTTCTTC
TRBD1 . TRBJ2-7 TRBV9 CASSGTGSSYEQYF TGTGCCAGCAGCGGGACAGGCTCATCCTACGAGCAGTACTTC
. . TRBJ2-2 TRBV5-1 CASSSSPFVSGELFF TGCGCCAGCAGCTCTTCCCCGTTTGTCAGCGGGGAGCTGTTTTTT
TRBD2 . TRBJ2-3 TRBV29-1 CSVAAGATDTQYF TGTAGCGTTGCGGCGGGAGCGACCGATACGCAGTATTTT
TRBD2 . TRBJ2-7 TRBV7-2 CASSWTSGTYEQYF TGTGCCAGCAGCTGGACTAGCGGGACCTACGAGCAGTACTTC
. . TRBJ2-7 TRBV29-1 CSVSSSPVPYEQYF TGCAGCGTCTCATCGTCACCCGTACCCTACGAGCAGTACTTC
. . TRBJ1-5 TRBV15 CATSRGQGLGQPQHF TGTGCCACCAGCAGAGGGCAGGGGCTAGGTCAGCCCCAGCATTTT
. . TRBJ1-1 TRBV29-1 CSAVLGGITEAFF TGCAGCGCCGTACTGGGGGGAATCACTGAAGCTTTCTTT
TRBD2 . TRBJ2-5 TRBV7-9 CASSFPVRGREVETQYF TGTGCCAGCAGCTTCCCTGTCCGCGGGAGAGAGGTAGAGACCCAGTACTTC
. . TRBJ1-1 TRBV6-5 CASNPGPNTEAFF TGTGCCAGCAATCCGGGCCCGAACACTGAAGCTTTCTTT
TRBD2 . TRBJ2-1 TRBV7-8 CASSLGLAGVKDGEQFF TGTGCCAGCAGCCTAGGACTAGCGGGAGTTAAGGACGGTGAGCAGTTCTTC
. . TRBJ1-2 TRBV29-1 CSATRETGYTF TGCAGCGCAACCAGGGAAACTGGCTACACCTTC
. . TRBJ2-2 TRBV4-1 CASSQAAGRTGELFF TGCGCCAGCAGCCAAGCCGCAGGGCGCACCGGGGAGCTGTTTTTT
. . TRBJ2-7 TRBV2 CASSERGPSEQYF TGTGCCAGCAGTGAGAGAGGCCCTAGCGAGCAGTACTTC
. . TRBJ2-5 TRBV14 CASRPGRDLQETQYF TGTGCCAGCCGACCCGGCCGGGACCTACAAGAGACCCAGTACTTC
TRBD1 . TRBJ1-2 TRBV6-5 CASSSTGNYGYTF TGTGCCAGCAGTTCGACAGGGAACTATGGCTACACCTTC
. . TRBJ1-1 TRBV2 CATEGRANTEAFF TGTGCCACCGAGGGACGGGCCAACACTGAAGCTTTCTTT